The clone carrying this TCR beta chain has ten or more counts. The antigen is unknown. The data originate from a study of T cells in Graves' hyperthyroidism and ophthalmopathy. Study-wide results and caveats: The model identified upcoming ophthalmopathy a median 6.5 months ahead of onset. Most thyroid clonotypes with frequency above 0.001 were detected in blood.

TCR beta CDR3 sequences were amplified from RNA transcripts. Primed by the HTBI set, a first-round RT-PCR was run on the TCR CDR3. TCRdb independently ran MiXCR on the multiplex PCR reads; one entry per CDR3 protein. The sample carries over 500,000 distinct CDR3 sequences, 12% to 15% recorded once. The V and J ends lost 1 base and 7 bases respectively, with 13 bases between them. From germline, CDR1 is GTSNPN and CDR2 SVGIG (reference sequence). The CDR3 contains 14 residues. For Graves' hyperthyroidism to be stable, ophthalmopathy could not progress within 18 months. Diagnosis rested on symptoms, serum thyroxine and TRAb, thyroid ultrasound, and orbital computed tomography.

The chain joins TRBV30 to TRBJ1-4, with TRBD1 as a possible D gene (6 bases). Sequencing was carried out using blood. The source of this sequence is a woman aged 40 to 50 with Graves' hyperthyroidism. The CDR3 DNA sequence: TGTGCCTGGAGTGACCTAGGGGGAAGTGAAAAACTGTTTTTT. Amino acids: CAWSDLGGSEKLFF.